This T cell receptor beta chain derives from a study of glioma-infiltrating T cells after dendritic cell vaccination. TCRB CDR3 was amplified from 2 ug genomic DNA or less. The primer mix had 60 V beta and 13 J beta primers. Method: immunoSEQ multiplex PCR; TCRdb's copy keeps in-frame clones and lacks some. The sample includes approximately 85,000 clones, approximately 81% of them seen just once. Time point meaning: after dendritic cell vaccination, including at tumor progression/relapse. The material sequenced was blood, taken after dendritic cell vaccination. The sequence was obtained from a human donor with glioblastoma.

The chain's CDR3 is CASSSQGASPHYGYTF. CDR3 nucleotides: TGTGCCAGCAGCAGCCAGGGGGCTTCGCCCCACTATGGCTACACCTTC. The J gene is TRBJ1-2, the V gene TRBV9, with 8 bases matching TRBD1. The CDR3 has 16 amino acids. Germline trimming cut 4 bases from V and 3 bases from J; bases unmatched to any gene: 11. Germline CDR1 reads SGDLS; CDR2 reads YYNGEE. Combining the CDR3 with reference TRBV9 and TRBJ1-2 gives the whole variable domain DSGVTQTPKHLITATGQRVTLRCSPRSGDLSVYWYQQSLDQGLQFLIQYYNGEERAKGNILERFSAQQFPDLHSELNLSSLELGDSALYFCASSSQGASPHYGYTFGSGTRLTVV.